The clone carrying this T cell receptor beta chain was counted at least ten times. TCRdb re-called the RT-PCR reads with MiXCR, one entry per CDR3 protein. The sample gives about 680,000 distinct CDR3 sequences, 13% to 15% of which show up once; 3.6% is in the top ten. This CDR3 is 12 amino acids long. Germline-derived CDR1 and CDR2 are WSHSY and SAAADI. V gave up 7 bases and J gave up 1 base, with 4 bases separating them. This chain uses TRBV10-2 with TRBJ2-2; D uncertain. The receptor's source is a female donor in good health, serving as a healthy control. Sequencing was done on a sample of memory CD4+ T cells from blood. CDR3 loop: CASKQNTGELFF. CDR3 DNA sequence: TGCGCCAGCAAACAGAACACCGGGGAGCTGTTTTTT.